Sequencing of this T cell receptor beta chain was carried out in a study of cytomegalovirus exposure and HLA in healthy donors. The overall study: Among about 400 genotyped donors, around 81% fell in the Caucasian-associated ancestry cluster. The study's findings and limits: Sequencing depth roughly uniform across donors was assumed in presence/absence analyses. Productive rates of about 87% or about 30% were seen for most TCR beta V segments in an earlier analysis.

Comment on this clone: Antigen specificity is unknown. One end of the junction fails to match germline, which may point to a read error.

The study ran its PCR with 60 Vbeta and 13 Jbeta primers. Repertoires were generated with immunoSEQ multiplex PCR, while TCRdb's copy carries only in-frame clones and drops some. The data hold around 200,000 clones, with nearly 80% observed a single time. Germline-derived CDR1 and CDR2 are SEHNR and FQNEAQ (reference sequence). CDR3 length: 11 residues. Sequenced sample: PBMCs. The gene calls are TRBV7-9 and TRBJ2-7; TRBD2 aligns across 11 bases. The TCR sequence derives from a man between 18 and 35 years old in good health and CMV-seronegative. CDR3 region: CASSSTSGDDF. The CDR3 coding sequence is TGTGCCAGCAGCTCGACTAGCGGGGACGACTTC.